This T cell receptor (beta chain) was recovered during a study of identical twins (dated by TCRdb to between 2015 and 2016). Some background on the complete study: TCR alpha and beta repertoires from monozygotic twins, unrelated adults of various ages and cord blood were deep-sequenced to test whether fetal clonotypes persist. Replicate twin experiments were performed at different times using different library preparation protocols to rule out contamination. Overall study results and their limits: In monozygotic twins, recombination models systematically underestimated out-of-frame TCR alpha sharing, but the models matched the sharing seen between unrelated individuals. Invariant T cells such as MAIT and iNKT could partly confound zero-insertion analyses, though diverse VJ usage argued against this for most clonotypes. In beta out-of-frame sequences, excess twin sharing was weaker, because having fewer shared sequences lowered the signal-to-noise ratio. Because the same donors could not be followed over many years, conclusions were based on cross-sectional statistical analysis. Out-of-frame TCR alpha sequences shared between twins showed an excess of low generation-probability sequences compared with coincidental sharing between unrelated individuals. Fewer insertions were carried by abundant cord blood beta clonotypes; a weaker similar trend was observed in young adult naive repertoires, while no such trend was observed in memory repertoires.

The germline ends are 2 bases apart after V is trimmed by 6 bases and J by 0 bases. There are 11 amino acids in the CDR3, from cysteine to phenylalanine inclusive. CDR3 DNA is the only sequence kept; it has 33 bases, read in frame from the first base. From the germline V gene (reference sequence), CDR1 is DFQATT and CDR2 is SNEGSKA. Receptors were amplified or captured by 5' RACE. TCRdb shows the sequencer as Illumina HiSeq 2000. A universal primer binding site was introduced by template switching, and a unique molecular identifier was present in the final cDNA, enabling accurate counting of TCR cDNA molecules. Specific primers in the conserved constant-segment region were used to synthesize first-strand cDNA for TCR alpha and beta chains. Each cDNA library was double barcoded, with a SMART-Mk sample barcode plus Illumina barcodes, to control for contamination. Two successive PCR steps introduced TruSeq adapter sequences along with Illumina sample barcodes. The TCR alpha and beta cDNA libraries were sequenced on the Illumina HiSeq platform using custom primers. The paper's processing steps were these. Raw reads were processed with MiGEC to extract unique molecular identifiers, and MiXCR was used to determine CDR3 positions. For each individual, recombination models were inferred using an EM algorithm with the repgenHMM and IGoR tools. The analysis of shared clonotypes was done with the tcR package in R, with sharing normalized by the product of cloneset sizes. To study raw recombination free of thymic and clonal selection effects, out-of-frame nonproductive sequences were analyzed. TCRdb cleaned the public reads at Q25 with fastp, built clones with MiXCR and kept in-frame beta chains. Each entry merges the rows of one CDR3 protein and shows their most common DNA and genes. TCRdb assigned the V and J calls; the authors' analysis was not used. This sample lists 550,000 to 700,000 distinct CDR3 sequences; roughly 9.9% were detected once. The top ten hold more than 2.5% of the sample.

In this sample, this clonotype turned up many times. Its antigen is currently not known. Qualities for individual bases were not recorded, and no much larger clone is one base off. Every donor in the study was a healthy Caucasian. The twin cohort consisted of three pairs of female monozygotic twins, all aged roughly 18 to 29 years. The RNA used for TCR libraries was isolated from peripheral blood mononuclear cells. This sample also appeared in a second study, on yellow fever vaccine responses in identical twins. Per that second paper: According to the authors, the vaccine-induced T cell response in identical twins seemed to be partly convergent and partly specific to each individual. In identical twins, the study followed T cell clones that responded to the vaccine with precision.

Recombination connected TRBV20-1 to TRBJ2-2; too little of a D gene remains to name it. The sequence came from a woman under 30 in good health. Sequences were obtained from PBMCs. The CDR3 is CSAANTGELFF. The bases read TGCAGTGCAGCGAACACCGGGGAGCTGTTTTTT.